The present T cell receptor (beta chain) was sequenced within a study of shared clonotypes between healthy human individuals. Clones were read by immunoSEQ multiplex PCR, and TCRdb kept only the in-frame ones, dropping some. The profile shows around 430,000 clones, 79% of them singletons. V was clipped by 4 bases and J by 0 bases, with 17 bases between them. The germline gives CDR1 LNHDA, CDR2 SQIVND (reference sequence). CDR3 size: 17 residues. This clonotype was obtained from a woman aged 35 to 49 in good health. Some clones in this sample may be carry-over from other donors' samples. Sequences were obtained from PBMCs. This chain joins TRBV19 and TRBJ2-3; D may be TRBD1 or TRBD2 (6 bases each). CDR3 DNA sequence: TGTGCCAGTAGTACCTCCATAGCGGACAGTAGCACAGATACGCAGTATTTT. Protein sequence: CASSTSIADSSTDTQYF.